A selection of T cell receptor beta chains follows, all from one sample in a study of T cells in Graves' hyperthyroidism and ophthalmopathy. TCRdb used MiXCR to reprocess the multiplex PCR reads, holding one entry per CDR3 protein. The sample records hundreds of thousands of distinct CDR3 sequences, around 40% being singletons. The material sequenced was blood. These receptors were collected from a woman in her 40s with Graves' hyperthyroidism. CDR3s include the opening cysteine and the closing phenylalanine or tryptophan.

>TRBJ1-4|TRBV4-1
CASSQGGQGAFEKLFF
>TRBJ2-2|TRBV7-9
CASSFEAGNRPNTGELFF
>TRBJ1-5|TRBV19
CASSGGQGGVFQPQHF
>TRBJ1-1|TRBV7-8
CASKRTLNTEAFF
>TRBJ1-2|TRBV7-3
CASSLTGGARPNYGYTF
>TRBJ2-5|TRBV12-3/TRBV12-4
CASSLREKTQYF
>TRBJ1-4|TRBV6-6
CASSANEKLFF
>TRBJ1-1|TRBV6-1
CASSRRTGRTEAFF
>TRBJ1-2|TRBV12-3/TRBV12-4
CASTAGVYGYTF
>TRBJ2-7|TRBV13
CASSLERTSGKDYEQYF
>TRBJ2-3|TRBV7-9
CASSPYTFTDTQYF